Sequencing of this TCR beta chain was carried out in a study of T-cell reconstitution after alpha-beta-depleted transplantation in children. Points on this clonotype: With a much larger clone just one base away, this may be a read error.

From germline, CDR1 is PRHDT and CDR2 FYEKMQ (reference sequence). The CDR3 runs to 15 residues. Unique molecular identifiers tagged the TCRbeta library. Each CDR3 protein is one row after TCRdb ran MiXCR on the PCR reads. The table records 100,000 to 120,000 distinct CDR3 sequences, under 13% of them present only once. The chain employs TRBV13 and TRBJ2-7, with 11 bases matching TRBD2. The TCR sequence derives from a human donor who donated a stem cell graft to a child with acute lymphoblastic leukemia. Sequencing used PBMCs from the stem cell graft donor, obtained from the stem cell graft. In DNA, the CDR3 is TGTGCCAGCAGCTCCACCGGGACTAGCGGCTACGAGCGGTACTTC. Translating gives CASSSTGTSGYERYF.